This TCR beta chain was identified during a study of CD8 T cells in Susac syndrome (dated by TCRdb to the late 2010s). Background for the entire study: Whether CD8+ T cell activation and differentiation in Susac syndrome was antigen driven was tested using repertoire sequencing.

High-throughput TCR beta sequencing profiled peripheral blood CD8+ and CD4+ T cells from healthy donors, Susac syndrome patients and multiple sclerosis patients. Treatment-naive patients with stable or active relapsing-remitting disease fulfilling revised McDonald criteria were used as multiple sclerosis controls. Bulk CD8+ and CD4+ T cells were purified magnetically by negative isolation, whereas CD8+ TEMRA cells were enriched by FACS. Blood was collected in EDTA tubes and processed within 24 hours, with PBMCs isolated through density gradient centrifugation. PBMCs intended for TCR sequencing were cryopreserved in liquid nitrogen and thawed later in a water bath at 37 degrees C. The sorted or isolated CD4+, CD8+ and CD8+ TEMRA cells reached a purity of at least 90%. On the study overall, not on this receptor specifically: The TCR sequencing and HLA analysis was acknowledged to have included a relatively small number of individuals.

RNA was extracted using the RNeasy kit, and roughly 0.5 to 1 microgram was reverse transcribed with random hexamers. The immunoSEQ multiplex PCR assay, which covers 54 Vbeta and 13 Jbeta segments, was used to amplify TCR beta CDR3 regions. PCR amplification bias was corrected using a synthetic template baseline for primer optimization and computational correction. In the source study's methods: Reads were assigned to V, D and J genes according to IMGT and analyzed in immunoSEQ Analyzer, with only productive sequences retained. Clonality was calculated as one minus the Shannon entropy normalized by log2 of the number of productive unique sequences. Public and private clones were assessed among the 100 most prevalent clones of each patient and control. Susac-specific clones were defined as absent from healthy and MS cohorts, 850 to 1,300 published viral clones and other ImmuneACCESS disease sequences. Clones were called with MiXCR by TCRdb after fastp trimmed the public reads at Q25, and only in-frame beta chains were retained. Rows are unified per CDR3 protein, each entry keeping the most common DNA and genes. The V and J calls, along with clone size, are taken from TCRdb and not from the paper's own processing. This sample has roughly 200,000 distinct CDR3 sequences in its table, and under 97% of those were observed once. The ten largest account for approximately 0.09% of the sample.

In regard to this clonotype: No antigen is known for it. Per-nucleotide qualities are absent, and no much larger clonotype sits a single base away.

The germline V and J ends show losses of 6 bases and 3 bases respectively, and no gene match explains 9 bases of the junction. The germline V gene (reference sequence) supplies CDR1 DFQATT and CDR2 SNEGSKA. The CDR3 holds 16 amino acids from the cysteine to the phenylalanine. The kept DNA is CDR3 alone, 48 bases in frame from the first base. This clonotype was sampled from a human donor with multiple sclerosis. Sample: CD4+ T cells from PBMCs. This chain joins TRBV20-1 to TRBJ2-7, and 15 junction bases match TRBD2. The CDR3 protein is CSATSGTSGGIYEQYF. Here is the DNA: TGCAGTGCAACCTCCGGGACTAGCGGGGGGATCTACGAGCAGTACTTC.